What follows are 30 T cell receptor beta chains derived from one specimen sequenced in a study of graft-versus-host responses after intestinal transplantation. Their cognate antigens are unknown. Using immunoSEQ multiplex PCR, the repertoire was profiled, and TCRdb retains in-frame clones only, with some absent. This table holds about 89,000 clones, 92% found once. The sequenced sample was unstimulated CD4+ T cells sorted from spleen or lymph node cells, obtained before intestinal transplant. The receptors shown here come from a human donor who received an intestinal transplant.

The chain couples TRBV19 to TRBJ2-7; TRBD1 matches 10 bases. Per the germline V gene, CDR1 is LNHDA and CDR2 is SQIVND (reference sequence). J gave up 6 bases and V 8 bases, and 4 bases lay outside the gene matches. The CDR3 loop spans 12 amino acids. In DNA, the CDR3 is TGTGCCAGTGGGGACAGGGGCATCGAGCAGTACTTC. Protein sequence: CASGDRGIEQYF.

The chain has TRBV5-1 and TRBJ1-1; a weak D match, TRBD1 (5 bases). The CDR3 length is 13 residues. V lost 0 bases and J lost 6, with 9 bases in between. Germline V gives CDR1 SGHRS, CDR2 YFSETQ. The CDR3 sequence: CASSLARASEAFF. In nucleotides, the CDR3 is TGCGCCAGCAGCTTGGCCAGGGCCTCTGAAGCTTTCTTT. Supplemented by reference TRBV5-1 and TRBJ1-1, the full variable domain reads KAGVTQTPRYLIKTRGQQVTLSCSPISGHRSVSWYQQTPGQGLQFLFEYFSETQRNKGNFPGRFSGRQFSNSRSEMNVSTLELGDSALYLCASSLARASEAFFGQGTRLTVV.

V and J are TRBV5-1 and TRBJ2-1; TRBD2 agrees at 11 bases. Losses at the gene ends were 5 bases for V and 5 bases for J; bases not matched to a gene: 3. The CDR3 is made up of 14 amino acids. The V gene's germline CDR1 is SGHRS and CDR2 YFSETQ. The CDR3 region is CASRTSGINNEQFF. For the CDR3, the DNA is TGCGCCAGCAGGACTAGCGGGATTAACAATGAGCAGTTCTTC.

The DNA of the CDR3 is TGTGCCAGCTCTACCAGAGCTAGCGAAGAGACCCAGTACTTC. It specifies CASSTRASEETQYF. The rearrangement links TRBV18 to TRBJ2-5; weak D call: TRBD2 (6 bases). The V and J ends lost 6 bases and 3 bases respectively, with 14 bases between them. The CDR3 runs to 14 residues. CDR1 KGHSH and CDR2 LQKENI come from the germline V gene. Combining the CDR3 with reference TRBV18 and TRBJ2-5 gives the whole variable domain NAGVMQNPRHLVRRRGQEARLRCSPMKGHSHVYWYRQLPEEGLKFMVYLQKENIIDESGMPKERFSAEFPKEGPSILRIQQVVRGDSAAYFCASSTRASEETQYFGPGTRLLVL.

The V call is TRBV27, the J call TRBJ2-6; possible D gene TRBD2, 5 bases. Germline V lookup: CDR1 MNHEY, CDR2 SMNVEV (reference sequence). Trimming took off 4 bases at V and 10 bases at J, with 11 bases between the two ends. The length of the CDR3 is 13 residues. CDR3 residues: CASSSPLVNVLTF. CDR3 DNA: TGTGCCAGCAGTTCCCCACTAGTTAACGTCCTGACTTTC.

V and J are TRBV7-8 and TRBJ1-5; D may be TRBD1 (5 bases). CDR1 and CDR2 from the germline V gene are SGHVS and FQNEAQ. With 5 bases removed from V and 1 base from J, the gap between germline ends came to 15 bases. The CDR3 length is 16 residues. The CDR3 nucleotides read TGTGCCAGCAGCCCCGGGTCGGGGGTAAGCAATCAGCCCCAGCATTTT. Its protein is CASSPGSGVSNQPQHF. The entire variable domain, with the rest obtained from reference TRBV7-8 and TRBJ1-5, is as follows: GAGVSQSPRYKVAKRGQDVALRCDPISGHVSLFWYQQALGQGPEFLTYFQNEAQLDKSGLPSDRFFAERPEGSVSTLKIQRTQQEDSAVYLCASSPGSGVSNQPQHFGDGTRLSIL.

The J gene is TRBJ2-5, the V gene TRBV7-6; D is ambiguous. Germline CDR1 SGHVS, CDR2 FNYEAQ. Trimming cost V 5 bases and J 1 base, with 2 bases left between them. This CDR3 contains 11 residues. CDR3 nucleotides: TGTGCCAGCAGCCTCCAAGAGACCCAGTACTTC. It encodes CASSLQETQYF.

This clone was seen just once. The rearrangement links TRBV6-5 to TRBJ1-5; possibly TRBD1 for D (5 bases). This CDR3 has 15 residues. The V gene's germline CDR1 is MNHEY and CDR2 SVGAGI. Trimming removed 8 bases at V and 6 bases at J, with 20 bases between. The chain's CDR3 is CASLKIGVRGQPQHF. The CDR3 coding sequence is TGTGCCAGCCTAAAAATTGGGGTTAGGGGTCAGCCCCAGCATTTT.

V usage is TRBV28 and J usage is TRBJ2-3, with a possible D match to TRBD2 (6 bases). The CDR3 sequence is 15 residues long. Germline CDR1 is MDHEN and CDR2 is SYDVKM. Trimming shortened V by 1 base and J by 4 bases, and 12 bases separated the two germline ends. CDR3 amino acids: CASSLSGERADTQYF. In DNA, the CDR3 is TGTGCCAGCAGTTTATCGGGAGAGCGGGCAGATACGCAGTATTTT.

The rearrangement uses TRBV7-9 and TRBJ2-3, with D uncertain. Trimming pared 5 bases from V and 7 bases from J, leaving 16 bases between. Germline CDR1 and CDR2: SEHNR and FQNEAQ (reference sequence). The CDR3 runs 14 residues. CDR3 sequence: CASSPQVLGHTQYF. CDR3 sequence (DNA): TGTGCCAGCAGCCCGCAGGTACTCGGCCATACGCAGTATTTT.

There are a few counts of this clone. This chain uses TRBV13 with TRBJ2-2; 9 nucleotides line up with TRBD2. Trimming took 1 base from V and 3 from J; bases not matched to a gene: 9. In germline, CDR1 is PRHDT, CDR2 FYEKMQ (reference sequence). There are 18 residues in the CDR3. The CDR3 coding sequence is TGTGCCAGCAGCTTAGAAGGTAGCGGGAGTAGACACACCGGGGAGCTGTTTTTT. Encoded protein: CASSLEGSGSRHTGELFF.

CDR3 sequence reads: CASSLPSGTDTQYF. DNA for the CDR3: TGCGCCAGCAGCTTGCCTAGCGGGACAGATACGCAGTATTTT. The chain employs TRBV5-1 and TRBJ2-3; 8 nucleotides line up with TRBD2. V was pared by 1 base and J by 3 bases, with 1 base of the junction left unmatched. Germline V gene lookup returns CDR1 SGHRS and CDR2 YFSETQ. The length of the CDR3 is 14 residues. Looking up the rest from reference TRBV5-1 and TRBJ2-3 gives the full variable domain: KAGVTQTPRYLIKTRGQQVTLSCSPISGHRSVSWYQQTPGQGLQFLFEYFSETQRNKGNFPGRFSGRQFSNSRSEMNVSTLELGDSALYLCASSLPSGTDTQYFGPGTRLTVL.

The chain joins TRBV5-4 to TRBJ1-3, with D perhaps TRBD1 (5 bases). The CDR3 covers 15 residues. Trimming took 1 base from V and 0 from J, leaving 8 bases between them. Per germline, CDR1 SGHNT and CDR2 YYREEE (reference sequence). The CDR3 nucleotides read TGTGCCAGCAGCTTGCAGGGATACTCTGGAAACACCATATATTTT. Translating it yields CASSLQGYSGNTIYF.

This sequence joins TRBV28 and TRBJ2-2; D is ambiguous. Germline loops: CDR1 MDHEN, CDR2 SYDVKM. Between the trimmed V and J ends, which lost 5 bases and 0 bases, there was a span of 4 bases. This CDR3 region has 13 residues. CDR3 coding DNA: TGTGCCAGCAGTCCAACGAACACCGGGGAGCTGTTTTTT. Its translation is CASSPTNTGELFF.

This clone was picked up a small number of times. V is TRBV7-9 and J is TRBJ1-4; the D is unclear. The V end was cut by 5 bases, the J end by 8 bases, with 21 bases between. Germline V lookup: CDR1 SEHNR, CDR2 FQNEAQ (reference sequence). This CDR3 is built from 16 residues. CDR3 sequence: CASSTGMRGSREKLFF. CDR3 DNA sequence: TGTGCCAGCAGCACCGGGATGCGGGGATCGAGGGAAAAACTGTTTTTT.

The V and J genes are TRBV27 and TRBJ2-1, with D unresolved. This CDR3 is 14 amino acids long. Trimming pared 6 bases from V and 0 bases from J, leaving 9 bases between. Germline CDR1 and CDR2: MNHEY and SMNVEV (reference sequence). The chain's CDR3 is CASSRIRSYNEQFF. DNA for the CDR3: TGTGCCAGCAGCCGTATTCGCTCCTACAATGAGCAGTTCTTC.

This clone was found once. CDR3: CASSPVGQGPYEQYF. CDR3 bases: TGTGCCAGCAGCCCGGTGGGACAGGGACCCTACGAGCAGTACTTC. The genes are TRBV7-2 and TRBJ2-7; 9 bases are a match to TRBD1. CDR1 and CDR2 from the germline V gene are SGHTA and FQGNSA. This CDR3 has 15 amino acids. V was pared by 5 bases and J by 2 bases, with 7 bases of the junction left unmatched.

In nucleotides, the CDR3 is TGTGCCTGGAATCAGGGGGATGAAAAACTGTTTTTT. This gives the protein CAWNQGDEKLFF. This rearrangement joins TRBV30 to TRBJ1-4, with 7 bases fitting TRBD1. This CDR3 is 12 amino acids long. V was clipped by 4 bases and J by 6 bases; unmatched bases: 2. Germline CDR1 is GTSNPN and CDR2 is SVGIG (reference sequence).

This clone was recorded once. The rearrangement links TRBV7-2 to TRBJ1-5; tentative D call: TRBD1 (5 bases). V lost 1 base, J lost 2 bases, and 9 bases lay in between. The CDR3 totals 15 residues. The V gene's germline CDR1 is SGHTA and CDR2 FQGNSA. The CDR3 nucleotides are TGTGCCAGCAGCTTAGGGGGACTCCGCAATCAGCCCCAGCATTTT. Its protein product is CASSLGGLRNQPQHF.

The V and J genes are TRBV6-1 and TRBJ2-1; 8 bases are shared with TRBD2. This CDR3 contains 16 residues. The germline CDR1 and CDR2 sequences are MNHNS and SASEGT. V lost 4 bases, J lost 2 bases, and 7 bases stayed unmatched. DNA of the CDR3: TGTGCCAGCAGTGGCAACCTAGCGGGTGCCTACAATGAGCAGTTCTTC. This translates into CASSGNLAGAYNEQFF.

The chain is built from TRBV6-1 and TRBJ1-3; possibly TRBD1 for D (6 bases). CDR1 MNHNS and CDR2 SASEGT come from the germline V gene. V was trimmed by 5 bases and J by 6 bases, leaving 14 bases between them. The CDR3 has 14 residues. In nucleotides, the CDR3 is TGTGCCAGCAGTCGGACAGAGATTTTAAACACCATATATTTT. Its translation: CASSRTEILNTIYF.

This chain links TRBV7-9 with TRBJ1-3; D is possibly TRBD1 (5 bases). V was trimmed by 5 bases and J by 1 base, leaving 6 bases between them. This CDR3 has 13 amino acids. CDR1 is SEHNR and CDR2 is FQNEAQ in the germline V gene (reference sequence). The CDR3 reads CASSAGSGNTIYF. As DNA, the CDR3 is TGTGCCAGCAGCGCAGGGTCTGGAAACACCATATATTTT.

The chain recombines TRBV11-2 with TRBJ2-3, with D perhaps matching TRBD2 (6 bases). CDR1 and CDR2 from the germline V gene are SGHAT and FQNNGV. This CDR3 has 15 amino acids. With 1 base removed from V and 3 bases from J, the gap between germline ends came to 11 bases. CDR3 region: CASSLGLANTDTQYF. CDR3 sequence (DNA): TGTGCCAGCAGCTTAGGTCTAGCGAATACAGATACGCAGTATTTT.

V is TRBV30 and J is TRBJ2-5, with a tentative D call TRBD2 (5 bases). The CDR3 spans 14 residues. CDR1 is GTSNPN and CDR2 is SVGIG in the germline V gene (reference sequence). Trimming took 4 bases from V and 1 from J, leaving 13 bases between them. Written as DNA, the CDR3 is TGTGCCTGGAACTGGGCGGGCGGCCAAGAGACCCAGTACTTC. It translates to CAWNWAGGQETQYF.

The chain carries TRBV6-6 and TRBJ2-7, with 8 positions matching TRBD1. Germline V gene lookup returns CDR1 MNHNY and CDR2 SVGAGI (reference sequence). CDR3 length: 14 amino acids. The J segment lost 7 bases and the V segment lost 4 bases, leaving 9 bases of the junction unmatched. The CDR3 sequence: CASSSTGGPFEQYF. As DNA, the CDR3 is TGTGCCAGCAGTTCAACAGGGGGGCCGTTTGAGCAGTACTTC.

The rearrangement joins TRBV7-2 to TRBJ2-3; TRBD2 agrees at 8 bases. The J segment lost 1 base and the V segment lost 1 base, leaving 4 bases of the junction unmatched. There are 16 residues in the CDR3. Germline CDR1 is SGHTA and CDR2 is FQGNSA. The CDR3 protein is CASSLGGLAGTDTQYF. CDR3 sequence (DNA): TGTGCCAGCAGCTTAGGAGGACTAGCCGGCACAGATACGCAGTATTTT.

The chain has TRBV11-2 and TRBJ1-6; D is undetermined. Between the trimmed V and J ends, which lost 1 base and 8 bases, there was a span of 21 bases. Germline loops: CDR1 SGHAT, CDR2 FQNNGV. This CDR3 is built from 18 residues. The DNA of the CDR3 is TGTGCCAGCAGCTTAGGACTCCTTGGACCCTCGGGCGATTCACCCCTCCACTTT. Protein: CASSLGLLGPSGDSPLHF.

The J gene is TRBJ1-5, the V gene TRBV5-1; D ambiguous. The V and J ends lost 4 bases and 5 bases respectively, with 10 bases between them. This CDR3 is built from 13 residues. Germline V gene data show CDR1 as SGHRS and CDR2 as YFSETQ. CDR3 bases: TGCGCCAGCAGCCTGGAAGGACATCAGCCCCAGCATTTT. It codes for CASSLEGHQPQHF.

This sequence joins TRBV19 and TRBJ1-1, with 9 positions matching TRBD1. V lost 3 bases to trimming and J lost 3 bases; unmatched junction nucleotides: 8. The CDR3 sequence is 16 residues long. Germline V gene sequence: CDR1 LNHDA, CDR2 SQIVND (reference sequence). In DNA, the CDR3 is TGTGCCAGTAGTATCCGGGACAGGGTTTGGTACACTGAAGCTTTCTTT. It codes for CASSIRDRVWYTEAFF. The complete variable domain, with remaining parts taken from reference TRBV19 and TRBJ1-1, reads DGGITQSPKYLFRKEGQNVTLSCEQNLNHDAMYWYRQDPGQGLRLIYYSQIVNDFQKGDIAEGYSVSREKKESFPLTVTSAQKNPTAFYLCASSIRDRVWYTEAFFGQGTRLTVV.

Here the CDR3 reads CASSGGGGAFF. The DNA of the CDR3 is TGTGCCAGCAGTGGAGGCGGGGGAGCTTTCTTT. J is TRBJ1-1 and V is TRBV27, with D tentatively TRBD1 (5 bases). The CDR3 is 11 residues long. Germline V gene data show CDR1 as MNHEY and CDR2 as SMNVEV (reference sequence). Trimming stripped 5 bases from V and 10 bases from J, with 11 bases between.